This entry is about one T cell receptor (beta chain). TCRdb's copy holds only in-frame clones and misses some; the assay was immunoSEQ multiplex PCR. Altogether 100,000 to 150,000 clones are present, less than 90% being singletons, with the ten largest covering 25% to 30%. V gave up 0 bases and J gave up 5 bases, with 6 bases separating them. This CDR3 contains 13 residues. Per the germline V gene, CDR1 is SGDLS and CDR2 is YYNGEE. The sample comes from a study of T cell responses to AZD1222 COVID-19 vaccine. The sequence derives from an adult in good health. The V call is TRBV9, the J call TRBJ2-1; D not resolved. Source: peripheral blood, taken on day 0 of AZD1222 vaccination. CDR3 in DNA: TGTGCCAGCAGCGTAGAATCGAACAATGAGCAGTTCTTC. Its protein product is CASSVESNNEQFF.